The 24 T cell receptor beta chains reported below all come from one sample, sequenced in a study of CXCR3-negative and CXCR3-positive naive CD8 T cells. 5' RACE with UMI labels generated the TRB cDNA libraries. TCRdb reprocessed the 5' RACE reads, keeping one entry per CDR3 protein, no DNA. Listed are over 100,000 distinct CDR3 sequences; less than 0.3% falls within the top ten. Sample: naive CXCR3- CD8+ T cells from blood. This sample's subset: CD45RO-CCR7+CD27+CD95- naive CD8+ T cells lacking CXCR3 (TNR3-). These receptors came from a human donor in good health. Some clones in this sample may be carry-over from other donors' samples.

The J gene is TRBJ2-5, the V gene TRBV4-3; there is no DNA to check the TCRdb D call of TRBD1. The CDR3 extends over 13 amino acids. From germline, CDR1 is LGHNA and CDR2 YSLEER. The CDR3 region is CASSQYREETQYF.

The chain carries TRBV21-1 and TRBJ2-5; the TCRdb call, TRBD1, lacks DNA for checking. TRBV21-1 represents a pseudogene. The CDR3 length is 13 residues. The CDR3 loop reads CASRPWGQETQYF.

CDR3 sequence reads: CAIIRTSGTDTQYF. V and J are TRBV10-3 and TRBJ2-3; TCRdb lists TRBD2, though no DNA is available to test this call. Germline lookup yields CDR1 ENHRY and CDR2 SYGVKD. The CDR3 contains 14 residues.

V and J are TRBV28 and TRBJ2-1; no DNA is available, so the TRBD2 call from TCRdb remains unchecked. Germline lookup yields CDR1 MDHEN and CDR2 SYDVKM. The CDR3 runs to 13 residues. CDR3 in amino acids: CATKGGRGNEQFF.

The chain is built from TRBV9 and TRBJ1-1. Germline-derived CDR1 and CDR2 are SGDLS and YYNGEE. This CDR3 has 15 residues. CDR3 loop: CASSPETTANTEAFF.

The chain joins TRBV29-1 to TRBJ2-3; lacking DNA, the TRBD2 call made by TCRdb goes unchecked. Per germline, CDR1 SQVTM and CDR2 ANQGSEA. The CDR3 contains 15 residues. CDR3 region: CSVSVAGQSTDTQYF.

The CDR3 is CASTFSGELFF. The rearrangement links TRBV6-2 or TRBV6-3 to TRBJ2-2. The CDR3 consists of 11 residues. The V gene's germline CDR1 is MNHEY and CDR2 SVGEGT.

V usage is TRBV12-3 or TRBV12-4 and J usage is TRBJ2-1; TCRdb's D gene call, TRBD1, goes unchecked for lack of DNA. CDR3 length equals 15 residues. The CDR3 protein is CASSSTGSSYNEQFF.

The chain couples TRBV28 to TRBJ2-7; TCRdb outputs TRBD2, but without DNA this stays unchecked. CDR1 and CDR2 (germline): MDHEN, SYDVKM. This CDR3 spans 15 amino acids. CDR3 protein: CASSPVAGGFYEQYF.

The chain is built from TRBV30 and TRBJ1-2; TCRdb picks TRBD1, but there is no DNA to check that call. The CDR3 sequence is 16 residues long. The germline V gene has CDR1 GTSNPN and CDR2 SVGIG (reference sequence). CDR3 sequence: CAWSVATGRPNYGYTF.

The chain carries TRBV10-1 and TRBJ1-1. CDR3 length: 13 residues. Germline V CDR1 and CDR2: WNHNN, SYGVQD (reference sequence). The CDR3 sequence is CASSATLNTEAFF.

The CDR3 loop is CASSLGGDSYEQYF. The rearrangement uses TRBV27 and TRBJ2-7; TCRdb proposes TRBD1, but this gene call is untestable without DNA. The CDR3 extends over 14 amino acids. The V gene's germline CDR1 is MNHEY and CDR2 SMNVEV (reference sequence).

The chain recombines TRBV6-5 with TRBJ2-2; as DNA is missing, the TRBD1 call by TCRdb cannot be tested. This CDR3 spans 16 amino acids. Germline values: CDR1 MNHEY, CDR2 SVGAGI. The CDR3 loop reads CASSFDFLGVTGELFF.

The J gene is TRBJ2-7, the V gene TRBV7-9; TCRdb designates TRBD1, a call that cannot be tested without DNA. CDR1 and CDR2 from the germline V gene are SEHNR and FQNEAQ (reference sequence). CDR3 length: 15 residues. The CDR3 loop reads CASSSAGTAIDEQYF.

The V call is TRBV29-1, the J call TRBJ2-2; the TCRdb D gene call, TRBD2, has no DNA to confirm it. Germline V gene sequence: CDR1 SQVTM, CDR2 ANQGSEA. The CDR3 extends over 14 amino acids. The CDR3 region is CSVDAGGRTGELFF.

The genes are TRBV28 and TRBJ2-7; no DNA is available, so the TRBD2 call from TCRdb remains unchecked. Germline lookup yields CDR1 MDHEN and CDR2 SYDVKM. This CDR3 comprises 14 residues. Here the CDR3 reads CASINGLAGDEQYF.

J is TRBJ2-1 and V is TRBV4-1; lacking DNA, the TRBD1 call made by TCRdb goes unchecked. Germline values: CDR1 MGHRA, CDR2 YSYEKL. CDR3 length: 14 residues. This CDR3 is CASSQGLQGNEQFF.

V is TRBV5-4 and J is TRBJ2-3; TCRdb gives TRBD2 as the D gene, but with no DNA this cannot be confirmed. CDR3 length: 18 amino acids. Germline lookup yields CDR1 SGHNT and CDR2 YYREEE (reference sequence). The CDR3 region is CASSLGVLAGSSTDTQYF.

The chain links TRBV28 to TRBJ2-5; the D gene TCRdb calls, TRBD2, cannot be checked with no DNA. CDR1 is MDHEN and CDR2 is SYDVKM in the germline V gene. The CDR3 covers 15 residues. The CDR3 sequence is CASSSLLAVQETQYF.

This rearrangement joins TRBV29-1 to TRBJ2-1; TCRdb returns TRBD1, unconfirmable since there is no DNA. Germline CDR1 and CDR2: SQVTM and ANQGSEA. The CDR3 runs to 14 residues. The CDR3: CSVEPATPYNEQFF.

The chain recombines TRBV29-1 with TRBJ2-1; TCRdb proposes TRBD1, but this gene call is untestable without DNA. This CDR3 has 16 amino acids. The germline CDR1 and CDR2 sequences are SQVTM and ANQGSEA. The CDR3 region is CSVGGQDYSSYNEQFF.

The V call is TRBV12-3 or TRBV12-4, the J call TRBJ1-1; TCRdb names TRBD1, which stays unverified in the absence of DNA. This CDR3 has 12 residues. Here the CDR3 reads CASSPTTGRAFF.

The J gene is TRBJ2-3, the V gene TRBV28; as DNA is missing, the TRBD1 call by TCRdb cannot be tested. Germline values: CDR1 MDHEN, CDR2 SYDVKM. The CDR3 runs to 14 residues. The CDR3 loop is CASSDSIVTDTQYF.

The rearrangement links TRBV7-9 to TRBJ2-3; TCRdb reports TRBD2, a call that lacks DNA to check it against. This CDR3 spans 14 amino acids. CDR1 SEHNR and CDR2 FQNEAQ come from the germline V gene (reference sequence). CDR3 protein: CASLSSVRTDTQYF. Variable domain in full (rest from reference TRBV7-9 and TRBJ2-3): DTGVSQNPRHKITKRGQNVTFRCDPISEHNRLYWYRQTLGQGPEFLTYFQNEAQLEKSRLLSDRFSAERPKGSFSTLEIQRTEQGDSAMYLCASLSSVRTDTQYFGPGTRLTVL.